The T cell receptor (beta chain) described here comes from a study of blood T cells in healthy people across ages. General study points: Among T cells, TCR beta diversity per million cells dropped roughly linearly as age rose.

The donors, healthy Caucasians from Russia, were aged about 6 to 90. This clonotype has ten or more counts. The antigen is unknown. For the second PCR, which ran for roughly 6 to 11 cycles, a sample-barcoded 5' primer and a J-beta primer mix were used. Each CDR3 protein gets one entry after TCRdb re-called the 5' RACE reads with MiXCR. Seen here are approximately 1.5 million distinct CDR3 sequences, approximately 32% observed once, and the top ten hold over 9%. V lost 1 base and J lost 3; bases outside the gene matches: 6. The CDR3 covers 16 residues. The clonotype was recovered from a woman in her 30s in good health. The chain uses TRBV12-3 or TRBV12-4 and TRBJ1-2; 9 bases line up with TRBD1. The sample consisted of blood. The CDR3 protein is CASSLEGDREDYGYTF. CDR3 coding DNA: TGTGCCAGCAGTTTAGAGGGGGACAGGGAAGACTATGGCTACACCTTC.